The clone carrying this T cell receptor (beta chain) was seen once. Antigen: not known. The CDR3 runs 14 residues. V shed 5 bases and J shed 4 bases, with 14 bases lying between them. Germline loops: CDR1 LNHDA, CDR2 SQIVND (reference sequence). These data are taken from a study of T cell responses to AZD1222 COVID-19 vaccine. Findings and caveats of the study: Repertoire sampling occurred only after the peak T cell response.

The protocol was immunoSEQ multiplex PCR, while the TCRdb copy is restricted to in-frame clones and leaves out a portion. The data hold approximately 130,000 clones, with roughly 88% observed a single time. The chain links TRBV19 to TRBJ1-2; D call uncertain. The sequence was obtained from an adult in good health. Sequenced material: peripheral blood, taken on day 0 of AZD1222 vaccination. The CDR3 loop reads CASSRPQRGYGYTF. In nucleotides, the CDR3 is TGTGCCAGTAGTCGGCCGCAACGTGGCTATGGCTACACCTTC.